The rows below give T cell receptor beta chains drawn from one sample of a study of blood T cell repertoires in COVID-19. The table came from immunoSEQ multiplex PCR; TCRdb's copy has only in-frame clones and leaves some out. The table shows around 200,000 clones, with more than 85% occurring only once. The sample comprised peripheral blood. The source of these receptors is a man aged 40-55 years with active or convalescent COVID-19. CDR3s include the opening cysteine and the closing phenylalanine or tryptophan. Fields, in order: J gene, V gene, clone size, D gene, CDR3 protein, CDR3 DNA. D genes are given only for firm matches. Clone size is not always given. Where it is, it says once, few, many or a class for expanded clones.

TRBJ1-2,TRBV11-2,NA,TRBD1,CASSLTTGPGEGYTF,TGTGCCAGCAGCTTAACGACAGGGCCCGGGGAGGGCTACACCTTC
TRBJ1-6,TRBV4-2,NA,TRBD1,CASSQGPTGGFSPLHF,TGTGCCAGCAGCCAAGGACCCACAGGGGGATTTTCACCCCTCCACTTT
TRBJ2-7,TRBV3-1/TRBV3-2,NA,TRBD2,CASSQELAGVGEQYF,TGTGCCAGCAGCCAAGAGCTAGCGGGGGTGGGGGAGCAGTACTTC
TRBJ2-3,TRBV19,NA,NA,CASSGAMRPDTQYF,TGTGCCAGTAGTGGGGCAATGAGGCCAGATACGCAGTATTTT
TRBJ1-2,TRBV3-1/TRBV3-2,NA,TRBD1,CASSQGGEGANYGYTF,TGTGCCAGCAGCCAAGGGGGAGAGGGGGCGAACTATGGCTACACCTTC
TRBJ2-2,TRBV5-1,NA,NA,CASSLGLRGTGELFF,TGCGCCAGCAGCTTGGGACTTCGGGGCACCGGGGAGCTGTTTTTT
TRBJ1-6,TRBV2,NA,NA,CASYRSNSPLHF,TGTGCCAGCTACAGGTCGAATTCACCCCTCCACTTT
TRBJ1-5,TRBV29-1,few,NA,CSAKLGGSNQPQHF,TGCAGCGCCAAGCTAGGGGGAAGCAATCAGCCCCAGCATTTT
TRBJ2-7,TRBV4-1,NA,TRBD1,CASSQENSGQGYGEQYF,TGCGCCAGCAGCCAAGAAAATTCCGGACAGGGGTATGGGGAGCAGTACTTC
TRBJ2-3,TRBV6-1,NA,NA,CASSERRGMDTQYF,TGTGCCAGCAGTGAACGCAGGGGTATGGATACGCAGTATTTT
TRBJ2-7,TRBV4-1,NA,TRBD1,CASSQAGDGTGIYEQYF,TGCGCCAGCAGCCAAGCGGGGGATGGGACAGGGATATACGAGCAGTACTTC
TRBJ2-7,TRBV27,NA,NA,CASSSGTNYEQYF,TGTGCCAGCAGTTCGGGAACCAACTACGAGCAGTACTTC
TRBJ1-2,TRBV19,NA,NA,CATKAIEADGYTF,TGTGCCACAAAAGCTATAGAGGCGGATGGCTACACCTTC
TRBJ2-3,TRBV14,NA,NA,CASSQVHGADTQYF,TGTGCCAGCAGCCAAGTGCACGGGGCAGATACGCAGTATTTT
TRBJ1-2,TRBV5-1,NA,NA,CASSLGAGNGYTF,TGCGCCAGCAGCTTGGGGGCAGGAAATGGCTACACCTTC
TRBJ2-7,TRBV3-1/TRBV3-2,NA,TRBD1,CASSPGQGLGEQYF,TGTGCCAGCAGCCCGGGACAGGGTTTAGGCGAGCAGTACTTC
TRBJ1-1,TRBV5-4,NA,NA,CASSADRNTEAFF,TGTGCCAGCAGCGCCGACAGGAACACTGAAGCTTTCTTT
TRBJ2-7,TRBV5-1,NA,TRBD1,CASSLETGLENEQYF,TGCGCCAGCAGCCTTGAGACAGGGTTAGAAAACGAGCAGTACTTC
TRBJ2-1,TRBV11-3,NA,TRBD2,CASSLAGRGIDEQFF,TGTGCCAGCAGCTTAGCAGGGCGGGGGATCGATGAGCAGTTCTTC
TRBJ2-7,TRBV30,NA,TRBD2,CAWSHPSTSGSYEQYF,TGTGCCTGGAGTCATCCCTCGACTAGCGGGTCCTACGAGCAGTACTTC
TRBJ2-5,TRBV5-1,NA,NA,CASSTRLAETQYF,TGCGCCAGCAGTACCAGGTTGGCAGAGACCCAGTACTTC
TRBJ2-7,TRBV4-1,NA,TRBD1,CASSHGTGAYEQYF,TGCGCCAGCAGCCATGGCACAGGGGCCTACGAGCAGTACTTC
TRBJ1-1,TRBV6-5,NA,TRBD1,CASRMDRLENTEAFF,TGTGCCAGCAGAATGGACAGGCTGGAGAACACTGAAGCTTTCTTT
TRBJ2-7,TRBV7-9,NA,NA,CASRDTGPSSYEQYF,TGTGCCAGCAGAGACACAGGGCCGTCCTCCTACGAGCAGTACTTC
TRBJ2-7,TRBV4-3,NA,NA,CASSQDHGGFPYEQYF,TGCGCCAGCAGCCAAGATCATGGGGGCTTTCCCTACGAGCAGTACTTC
TRBJ1-2,TRBV19,NA,NA,CASSPPGNYGYTF,TGTGCCAGTAGCCCCCCAGGGAACTATGGCTACACCTTC
TRBJ2-1,TRBV11-1,NA,NA,CASSLGGGLNEQFF,TGTGCCAGCAGCTTAGGGGGGGGCTTGAATGAGCAGTTCTTC
TRBJ2-3,TRBV28,NA,TRBD2,CASSLLLAGGIITSTDTQYF,TGTGCCAGCAGTCTCCTGTTAGCGGGGGGAATCATTACTAGCACAGATACGCAGTATTTT
TRBJ1-3,TRBV4-2,NA,NA,CASRTQGKIPGNTIYF,TGTGCCAGCAGAACACAGGGTAAGATTCCCGGAAACACCATATATTTT
TRBJ2-7,TRBV2,NA,NA,CASRELASYEQYF,TGTGCCAGCAGGGAACTAGCCTCCTACGAGCAGTACTTC
TRBJ1-6,TRBV7-9,NA,TRBD1,CASSLGQQNSPLHF,TGTGCCAGCAGCCTGGGACAGCAGAATTCACCCCTCCACTTT
TRBJ1-2,TRBV6-2/TRBV6-3,NA,TRBD1,CASSSGQGYGYTF,TGTGCCAGCAGTTCCGGACAGGGCTATGGCTACACCTTC
TRBJ2-1,TRBV20-1,NA,TRBD1,CSASGAAGTGGNEQFF,TGCAGTGCTAGTGGGGCCGCAGGGACAGGGGGGAATGAGCAGTTCTTC
TRBJ2-1,TRBV7-9,NA,NA,CASSSTVLSYNEQFF,TGTGCCAGCAGCTCGACAGTACTCTCCTACAATGAGCAGTTCTTC
TRBJ2-1,TRBV11-2,NA,NA,CASSPTSNEQFF,TGTGCCAGCAGCCCGACTTCTAATGAGCAGTTCTTC
TRBJ1-5,TRBV2,NA,NA,CASSEGGGRQPQHF,TGTGCCAGCAGTGAAGGGGGAGGGCGTCAGCCCCAGCATTTT
TRBJ1-1,TRBV5-6,NA,NA,CASSYIQVANTEAFF,TGTGCCAGCAGCTACATACAGGTGGCAAACACTGAAGCTTTCTTT
TRBJ2-5,TRBV28,NA,TRBD1,CASRLTGKYETQYF,TGTGCCAGCAGACTGACAGGGAAGTACGAGACCCAGTACTTC
TRBJ1-3,TRBV6-1,NA,TRBD1,CASSDGTVHTIYF,TGTGCCAGCAGTGACGGGACAGTACACACCATATATTTT
TRBJ1-2,TRBV11-3,once,NA,CASAFEGHNGYTF,TGTGCCAGCGCCTTTGAGGGACACAATGGCTACACCTTC
TRBJ2-5,TRBV24-1,NA,NA,CATSPGLQETQYF,TGTGCCACCAGTCCCGGACTGCAAGAGACCCAGTACTTC
TRBJ2-1,TRBV6-2/TRBV6-3,NA,TRBD2,CASSYGGLAGSSSYNEQFF,TGTGCCAGCAGTTACGGAGGACTAGCGGGGAGTAGCTCCTACAATGAGCAGTTCTTC
TRBJ1-4,TRBV28,few,NA,CASSSGGPREKLFF,TGTGCCAGCAGTTCCGGGGGGCCGCGAGAAAAACTGTTTTTT
TRBJ2-2,TRBV21-1,NA,NA,CASSRTGGPANTGELFF,TGTGCCAGCAGTCGAACGGGAGGACCGGCGAACACCGGGGAGCTGTTTTTT
TRBJ1-2,TRBV30,NA,TRBD1,CAWRVQGGYGYTF,TGTGCCTGGAGGGTCCAGGGGGGCTATGGCTACACCTTC
TRBJ1-1,TRBV19,NA,TRBD1,CASSIGTGWDTEAFF,TGTGCCAGTAGTATCGGGACAGGGTGGGACACTGAAGCTTTCTTT
TRBJ1-4,TRBV6-6,NA,TRBD1,CASGPGQGYEKLFF,TGTGCCAGCGGACCGGGACAGGGGTACGAAAAACTGTTTTTT
TRBJ2-1,TRBV28,NA,TRBD1,CASSPLGGQGVDEQFF,TGTGCCAGCAGCCCTTTGGGAGGACAGGGTGTAGATGAGCAGTTCTTC
TRBJ1-1,TRBV12-3/TRBV12-4,NA,NA,CASRPSSDTEAFF,TGTGCCAGCAGGCCCTCATCGGACACTGAAGCTTTCTTT
TRBJ2-3,TRBV19,NA,NA,CASSIGSLNHTDTQYF,TGTGCCAGTAGTATCGGTAGCCTCAACCACACAGATACGCAGTATTTT
TRBJ1-6,TRBV11-2,NA,NA,CASSLARRASYNSPLHF,TGTGCCAGCAGCTTAGCCCGGAGGGCATCCTATAATTCACCCCTCCACTTT
TRBJ1-2,TRBV6-5,NA,NA,CATSYLEGGYTF,TGTGCCACTTCCTATTTGGAGGGTGGCTACACCTTC
TRBJ1-4,TRBV9,NA,NA,CASSEDEGVHEKLFF,TGTGCCAGCAGCGAGGACGAGGGGGTTCATGAAAAACTGTTTTTT
TRBJ2-3,TRBV7-9,once,TRBD2,CASSLALAGGKSTQYF,TGTGCCAGCAGCTTAGCTTTAGCGGGGGGGAAGAGTACGCAGTATTTT